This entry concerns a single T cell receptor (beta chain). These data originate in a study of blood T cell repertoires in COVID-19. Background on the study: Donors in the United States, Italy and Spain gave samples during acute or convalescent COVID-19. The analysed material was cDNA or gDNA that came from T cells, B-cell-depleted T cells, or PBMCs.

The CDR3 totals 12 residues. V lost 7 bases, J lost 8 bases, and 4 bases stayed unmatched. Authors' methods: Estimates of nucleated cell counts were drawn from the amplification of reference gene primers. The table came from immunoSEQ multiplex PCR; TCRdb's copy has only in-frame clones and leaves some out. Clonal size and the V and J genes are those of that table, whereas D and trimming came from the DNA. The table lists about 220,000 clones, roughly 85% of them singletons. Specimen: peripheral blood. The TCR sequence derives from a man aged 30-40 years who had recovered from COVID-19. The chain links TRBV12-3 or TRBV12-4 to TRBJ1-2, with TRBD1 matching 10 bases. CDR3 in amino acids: CASKRTGGGYTF. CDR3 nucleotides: TGTGCCAGCAAACGGACAGGGGGAGGCTACACCTTC.